This TCR beta chain emerged from a study of glioma-infiltrating T cells after dendritic cell vaccination. Study summary: Autologous tumor lysate was loaded overnight onto monocyte-derived dendritic cells grown about 7 days with IL-4 and GM-CSF.

As for time point: after dendritic cell vaccination, including at tumor progression/relapse. Note on this clone: Its antigen is not identified.

Overall study findings and caveats: Survival was not directly related to TCR clonality in these patients.

Input was approximately 2 ug genomic DNA, or all available if less. The method was immunoSEQ multiplex PCR; TCRdb's version includes in-frame clones alone and lacks a portion of them. The table lists about 99,000 clones, roughly 80% of them singletons. The CDR3 sequence is 14 residues long. Germline CDR1 is LNHDA and CDR2 is SQIVND (reference sequence). The V end lost 3 bases, the J end lost 9 bases, and 15 bases lay between the germline ends. V is TRBV19 and J is TRBJ2-4; D call uncertain. This sequence was found in a human donor with glioblastoma. The source material was blood, sampled after dendritic cell vaccination. CDR3: CASSIEDSRSIQYF. The CDR3 region has the DNA TGTGCCAGTAGTATTGAGGATTCCCGTAGCATTCAGTACTTC. The whole variable domain, remainder taken from reference TRBV19 and TRBJ2-4, is DGGITQSPKYLFRKEGQNVTLSCEQNLNHDAMYWYRQDPGQGLRLIYYSQIVNDFQKGDIAEGYSVSREKKESFPLTVTSAQKNPTAFYLCASSIEDSRSIQYFGAGTRLSVL.